These 10 T cell receptor beta chains were sequenced from one sample in a study of blood T cells in healthy people across ages (dated by TCRdb to the mid-2010s). Library preparation employed 5' RACE. The run used an Illumina HiSeq 2500. A second PCR of roughly 7 to 11 cycles was performed with a sample-barcoded 5' primer and a J-beta primer mix. TCRdb handled the public reads itself, with Q25 trimming in fastp and clone calling in MiXCR, and kept productive beta chains. Every CDR3 protein is listed once, alongside the most common genes and DNA of its rows. The sample table contains 700,000 to 850,000 distinct CDR3 sequences; only one count was recorded for about 55% of them. Clones ranked in the top ten supply around 41% of the sample. Specimen: blood. Receptors were obtained from a man aged 80 or over in good health.

The chain employs TRBV6-4 and TRBJ2-5, with D possibly being TRBD2 (5 bases). Germline CDR1 reads MRHNA; CDR2 reads SNTAGT. The CDR3 runs 13 residues. V gave up 2 bases and J gave up 7 bases, with 11 bases separating them. The CDR3 region has the DNA TGTGCCAGCAGTGACCAACCGGGGTTGACCCAGTACTTC. Encoded protein: CASSDQPGLTQYF.

V usage is TRBV12-3 or TRBV12-4 and J usage is TRBJ2-3, with 7 bases that match TRBD1. This CDR3 is built from 13 residues. The junction had 6 bases not matched to a gene; V was cut back by 6 bases and J by 6 bases. The CDR3 sequence is CASRTTGPDTQYF. DNA for the CDR3: TGTGCCAGCAGGACGACAGGGCCGGATACGCAGTATTTT.

The chain carries TRBV7-9 and TRBJ2-1; D perhaps matches TRBD2 (6 bases). The J call is in doubt because the DNA end fits TRBJ2-7 better. The germline gives CDR1 SEHNR, CDR2 FQNEAQ (reference sequence). The CDR3 totals 14 residues. CDR3 amino acids: CASSLAGGLNEQYF. For the CDR3, the DNA is TGTGCCAGCAGCTTAGCGGGAGGCCTCAATGAGCAGTACTTC.

The chain employs TRBV27 and TRBJ2-7; 8 bases align to TRBD1. Losses at the gene ends were 5 bases for V and 0 bases for J; bases not matched to a gene: 6. The CDR3 has 15 residues. Per the germline V gene, CDR1 is MNHEY and CDR2 is SMNVEV (reference sequence). In DNA, the CDR3 is TGTGCCAGCAGTCGGGGACAGGTCTACTCCTACGAGCAGTACTTC. As protein: CASSRGQVYSYEQYF.

This clonotype was seen more than once but under ten times. The chain links TRBV7-9 to TRBJ1-2, with TRBD1 identical over 9 bases. The CDR3 extends over 18 amino acids. Germline CDR1 is SEHNR and CDR2 is FQNEAQ (reference sequence). V lost 1 base to trimming and J lost 0 bases; unmatched junction nucleotides: 9. The CDR3 is CASSLVRVGDRANYGYTF. CDR3 coding DNA: TGTGCCAGCAGCTTAGTCCGCGTAGGGGACAGGGCTAACTATGGCTACACCTTC.

The chain has TRBV12-3 or TRBV12-4 and TRBJ2-7, with TRBD2 matching 8 bases. The CDR3 has 15 residues. V shed 4 bases and J 1 base; nucleotides not matched to a gene: 6. The CDR3 coding sequence is TGTGCCAGCAGTTCGGGCGGGAGGTGGTCCTACGAGCAGTACTTC. Translated, it gives CASSSGGRWSYEQYF.

The chain joins TRBV28 to TRBJ1-5; perhaps TRBD1 as D (5 bases). Trimming took 6 bases from V and 4 from J, leaving 19 bases between them. CDR1 MDHEN and CDR2 SYDVKM come from the germline V gene. This CDR3 is built from 16 residues. CDR3 in amino acids: CASRSSGVPLNQPQHF. CDR3 nucleotide sequence: TGTGCCAGCAGGTCCTCGGGGGTCCCCCTAAATCAGCCCCAGCATTTT.

J is TRBJ2-1 and V is TRBV27, with D tentatively TRBD1 (5 bases). In germline, CDR1 is MNHEY, CDR2 SMNVEV (reference sequence). Trimming removed 5 bases at V and 10 bases at J, with 9 bases between. CDR3 size: 11 residues. CDR3: CASSMGLEQFF. The CDR3 DNA follows: TGTGCCAGCAGTATGGGGCTCGAGCAGTTCTTC.

The rearrangement uses TRBV29-1 and TRBJ2-7; 8 bases match TRBD2. Germline CDR1 and CDR2: SQVTM and ANQGSEA. The CDR3 is 14 residues long. The V segment lost 3 bases and the J segment 6 bases; nucleotides outside the gene matches: 10. The CDR3 nucleotides read TGCAGCGTTGACCGACGAGCGGGAGCCTGCGAGCAGTACTTC. This encodes CSVDRRAGACEQYF.

The chain joins TRBV7-6 to TRBJ2-7; no definite D call. The DNA matches TRBJ2-5 better at its end, which makes the J call doubtful. The CDR3 is made up of 15 amino acids. Germline assignment: CDR1 SGHVS and CDR2 FNYEAQ. CDR3 residues: CASSLSETSGETQYF. CDR3 nucleotide sequence: TGTGCCAGCAGCTTATCTGAAACATCTGGCGAGACCCAGTACTTC.